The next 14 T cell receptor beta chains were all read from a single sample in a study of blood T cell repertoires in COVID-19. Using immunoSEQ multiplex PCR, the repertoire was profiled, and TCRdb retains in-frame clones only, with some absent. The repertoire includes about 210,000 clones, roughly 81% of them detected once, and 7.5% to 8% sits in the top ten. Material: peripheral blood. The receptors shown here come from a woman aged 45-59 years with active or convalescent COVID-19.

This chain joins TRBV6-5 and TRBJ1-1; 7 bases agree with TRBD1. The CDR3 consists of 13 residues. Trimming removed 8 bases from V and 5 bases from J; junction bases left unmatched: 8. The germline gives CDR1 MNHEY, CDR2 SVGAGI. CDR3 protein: CASGGTERTEAFF. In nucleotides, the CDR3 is TGTGCCAGCGGGGGGACAGAGAGAACTGAAGCTTTCTTT.

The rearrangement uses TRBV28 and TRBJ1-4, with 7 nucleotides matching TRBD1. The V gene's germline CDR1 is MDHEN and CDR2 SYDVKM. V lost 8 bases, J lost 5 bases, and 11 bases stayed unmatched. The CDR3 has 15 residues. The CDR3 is CASGVQTGRNEKLFF. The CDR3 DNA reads TGTGCCAGCGGAGTGCAGACAGGGCGGAATGAAAAACTGTTTTTT.

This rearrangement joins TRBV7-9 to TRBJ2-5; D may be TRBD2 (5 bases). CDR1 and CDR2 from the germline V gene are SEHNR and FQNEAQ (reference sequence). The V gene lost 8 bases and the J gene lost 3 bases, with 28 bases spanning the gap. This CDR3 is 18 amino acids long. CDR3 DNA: TGTGCCAGCCAACCTGTGCGGAACTGGCGGGTTCTTGAAGAGACCCAGTACTTC. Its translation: CASQPVRNWRVLEETQYF.

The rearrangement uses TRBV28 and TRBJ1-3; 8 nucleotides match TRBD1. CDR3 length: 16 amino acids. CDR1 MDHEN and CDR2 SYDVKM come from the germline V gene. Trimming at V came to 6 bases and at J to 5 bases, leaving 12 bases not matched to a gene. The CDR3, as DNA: TGTGCCAGCAGAAGGGGACAGGCCGGAGGTCGAAACACCATATATTTT. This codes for CASRRGQAGGRNTIYF. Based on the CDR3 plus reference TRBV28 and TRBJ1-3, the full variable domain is DVKVTQSSRYLVKRTGEKVFLECVQDMDHENMFWYRQDPGLGLRLIYFSYDVKMKEKGDIPEGYSVSREKKERFSLILESASTNQTSMYLCASRRGQAGGRNTIYFGEGSWLTVV.

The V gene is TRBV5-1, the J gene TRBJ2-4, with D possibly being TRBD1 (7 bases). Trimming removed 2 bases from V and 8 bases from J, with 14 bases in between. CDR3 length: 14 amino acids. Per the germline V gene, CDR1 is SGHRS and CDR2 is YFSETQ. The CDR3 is CASSFRQGGDIQYF. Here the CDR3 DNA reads TGCGCCAGCAGCTTCAGACAGGGAGGTGACATTCAGTACTTC.

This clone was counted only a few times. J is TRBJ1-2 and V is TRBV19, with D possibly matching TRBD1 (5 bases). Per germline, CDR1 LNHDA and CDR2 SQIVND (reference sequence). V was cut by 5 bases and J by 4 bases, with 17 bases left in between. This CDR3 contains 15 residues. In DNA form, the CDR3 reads TGTGCCAGTAGTCTCCGGGGGGGAGGAGGCTATGGCTACACCTTC. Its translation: CASSLRGGGGYGYTF.

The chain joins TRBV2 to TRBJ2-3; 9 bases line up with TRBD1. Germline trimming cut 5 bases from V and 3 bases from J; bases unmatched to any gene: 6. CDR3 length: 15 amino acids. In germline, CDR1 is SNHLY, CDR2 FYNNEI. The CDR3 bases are TGTGCCAGCAGTAAAACAGGGGGCGAGACAGATACGCAGTATTTT. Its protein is CASSKTGGETDTQYF.

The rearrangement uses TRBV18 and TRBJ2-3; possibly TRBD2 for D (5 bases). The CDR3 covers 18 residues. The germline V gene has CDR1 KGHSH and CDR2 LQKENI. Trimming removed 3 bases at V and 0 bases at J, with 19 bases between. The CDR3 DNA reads TGTGCCAGCTCACCCTCCGTTGGACTGATCGCTAGCACAGATACGCAGTATTTT. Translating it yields CASSPSVGLIASTDTQYF.

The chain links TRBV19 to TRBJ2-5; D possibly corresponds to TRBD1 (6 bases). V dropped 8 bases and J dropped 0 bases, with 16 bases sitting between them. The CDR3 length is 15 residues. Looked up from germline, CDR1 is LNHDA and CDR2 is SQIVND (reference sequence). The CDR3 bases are TGTGCCAGTCGCACCAGGGGTTCGTACCAAGAGACCCAGTACTTC. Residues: CASRTRGSYQETQYF.

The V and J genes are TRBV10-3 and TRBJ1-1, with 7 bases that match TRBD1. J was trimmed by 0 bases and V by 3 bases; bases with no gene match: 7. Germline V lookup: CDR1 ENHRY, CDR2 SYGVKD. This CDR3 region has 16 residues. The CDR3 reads CAISEGTASMNTEAFF. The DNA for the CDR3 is TGTGCCATCAGTGAAGGGACAGCCAGTATGAACACTGAAGCTTTCTTT.

Written as DNA, the CDR3 is TGTGCCATCCTATATTCAAGCGGGGGGGCCGTGGGAGATACGCAGTATTTT. As protein: CAILYSSGGAVGDTQYF. This chain links TRBV10-3 with TRBJ2-3; 10 bases agree with TRBD2. CDR1 is ENHRY, CDR2 SYGVKD, per germline. The trim removed 8 bases at V and 5 bases at J, leaving 16 bases unmatched. The CDR3 length is 17 residues.

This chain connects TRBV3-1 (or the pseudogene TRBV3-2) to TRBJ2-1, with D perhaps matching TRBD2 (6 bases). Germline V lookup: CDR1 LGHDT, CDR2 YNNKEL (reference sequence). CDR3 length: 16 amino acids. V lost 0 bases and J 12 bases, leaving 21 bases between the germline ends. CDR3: CASSQDRDSLRLVQFF. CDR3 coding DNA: TGTGCCAGCAGCCAAGACCGGGACTCGCTCCGCCTGGTGCAGTTCTTC.

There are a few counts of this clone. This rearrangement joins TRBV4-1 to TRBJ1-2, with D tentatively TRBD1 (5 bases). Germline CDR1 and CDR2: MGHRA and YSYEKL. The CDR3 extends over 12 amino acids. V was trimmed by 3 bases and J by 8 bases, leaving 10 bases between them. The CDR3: CASSHSNRGYTF. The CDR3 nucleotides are TGCGCCAGCAGCCACTCCAACAGGGGCTACACCTTC.

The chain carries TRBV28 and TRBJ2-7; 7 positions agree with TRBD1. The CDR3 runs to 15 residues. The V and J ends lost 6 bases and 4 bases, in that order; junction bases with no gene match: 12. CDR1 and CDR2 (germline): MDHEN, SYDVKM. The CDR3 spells CASRGPGRGSYEQYF. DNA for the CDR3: TGTGCCAGCAGGGGACCGGGCAGGGGGTCATACGAGCAGTACTTC.